The next 5 T cell receptor beta chains were all read from a single sample in a study of sequential checkpoint blockade in melanoma (dated by TCRdb to the late 2010s). Receptor amplification or capture employed the immunoSEQ multiplex PCR assay. TCRdb stores this immuneACCESS table with in-frame sequences only. Part of the clones is absent; in the studies checked, under half of the shortfall reflects unresolved V genes, and no reason is known for the rest. Counted in this sample were tens of thousands of clones; more than 70% of them appeared once. The top ten hold around a sixth of the sample. The intended sense of this specimen's treatment or condition label: randomized to nivolumab then ipilimumab (arm A) or the reverse (arm B). The sample consisted of CD8+ T cells sorted from blood (inferred from file names), taken from a patient given nivolumab and ipilimumab in sequence. The source of these receptors is a human donor with melanoma.

This chain links TRBV9 with TRBJ1-4; a possible D gene is TRBD1 (5 bases). CDR3 length equals 15 residues. The V gene lost 3 bases and the J gene lost 8 bases, with 17 bases spanning the gap. CDR1 and CDR2 (germline): SGDLS, YYNGEE. The DNA for the CDR3 is TGTGCCAGCAGCGCCGGGGGGGGAGCGGGCGAAAAACTGTTTTTT. Translation: CASSAGGGAGEKLFF.

The gene calls are TRBV4-1 and TRBJ1-1; 8 bases fit TRBD1. Germline assignment: CDR1 MGHRA and CDR2 YSYEKL. The ends lost 5 bases at V and 4 bases at J; junction bases unmatched: 9. The CDR3 has 15 amino acids. For the CDR3, the DNA is TGCGCCAGCAGCGTACGGACAGGGTTGGGCACTGAAGCTTTCTTT. It is translated as CASSVRTGLGTEAFF.

The sample holds a few counts of this clone. The chain has TRBV7-9 and TRBJ1-4; D is ambiguous. There are 13 residues in the CDR3. CDR1 is SEHNR and CDR2 is FQNEAQ in the germline V gene (reference sequence). Trimming removed 1 base from V and 7 bases from J, with 7 bases in between. CDR3 region: CASSLDVAEKLFF. CDR3 in DNA: TGTGCCAGCAGCTTAGATGTGGCTGAAAAACTGTTTTTT.

The J gene is TRBJ1-1, the V gene TRBV27; unclear D gene. The CDR3 extends over 16 amino acids. With 7 bases removed from V and 0 bases from J, the gap between germline ends came to 18 bases. Germline values: CDR1 MNHEY, CDR2 SMNVEV (reference sequence). The CDR3, as DNA: TGTGCCAGCATGACGAGAGGGCCAGTATTGAACACTGAAGCTTTCTTT. Translated, it gives CASMTRGPVLNTEAFF.

This clone showed up just once. This chain joins TRBV27 and TRBJ2-7; D gene uncertain. V was trimmed by 0 bases and J by 3 bases, leaving 9 bases between them. Germline V gene data show CDR1 as MNHEY and CDR2 as SMNVEV (reference sequence). The CDR3 totals 14 residues. The CDR3 sequence is CASSLSPKHYEQYF. CDR3 coding DNA: TGTGCCAGCAGTTTATCGCCCAAGCACTACGAGCAGTACTTC.